Listed below are T cell receptor beta chains from one sample, sequenced in a study of immune cell composition in non-small cell lung cancer. TCRdb keeps only in-frame clones here, not all; method: immunoSEQ multiplex PCR. The sample contains about 3,000 clones, roughly 74% of which appear only once. Specimen: lung tumor tissue. The receptors were sampled from a human donor with non-small cell lung cancer. Each CDR3 is given with its conserved first and last residue. The D gene is left open where the match is weak. The size field is filled for only some rows; it gives once, few, many or a size class.

d_gene: -
abundance: -
v_gene: TRBV27
j_gene: TRBJ2-1
CDR3nt: TGTGCCAGCAGTGTACAGGGAGGGTGGAATGAGCAGTTCTTC
CDR3aa: CASSVQGGWNEQFF

d_gene: TRBD2
abundance: few
v_gene: TRBV5-1
j_gene: TRBJ2-5
CDR3nt: TGCGCCAGCAGCTTAGGAACCGGACTAGCGGGAACCCCAGAGACCCAGTACTTC
CDR3aa: CASSLGTGLAGTPETQYF

d_gene: -
abundance: -
v_gene: TRBV29-1
j_gene: TRBJ1-1
CDR3nt: TGCAGCGTTGAACGGACATCTTCGAACACTGAAGCTTTCTTT
CDR3aa: CSVERTSSNTEAFF

d_gene: TRBD1
abundance: -
v_gene: TRBV6-1
j_gene: TRBJ2-6
CDR3nt: TGTGCCAGCAGTAGGACAGGGGGAATCAACGTCCTGACTTTC
CDR3aa: CASSRTGGINVLTF

d_gene: -
abundance: once
v_gene: TRBV2
j_gene: TRBJ2-1
CDR3nt: TGTGCCAGCAGTGAAGGCCTAGCCTCTTCCTACAATGAGCAGTTCTTC
CDR3aa: CASSEGLASSYNEQFF

d_gene: -
abundance: -
v_gene: TRBV28
j_gene: TRBJ2-1
CDR3nt: TGTGCCAGCAGACCGCCTGGGGCCTCCTACAATGAGCAGTTCTTC
CDR3aa: CASRPPGASYNEQFF

d_gene: -
abundance: -
v_gene: TRBV6-1
j_gene: TRBJ2-1
CDR3nt: TGTGCCAGCAGTGAAGCGGGGCTAGGAAGTGGGCAGTTCTTC
CDR3aa: CASSEAGLGSGQFF

d_gene: -
abundance: -
v_gene: TRBV5-5
j_gene: TRBJ1-4
CDR3nt: TGTGCCAGCAGCCGATGGACATTTACGGAAAAACTGTTTTTT
CDR3aa: CASSRWTFTEKLFF

d_gene: -
abundance: -
v_gene: TRBV5-8
j_gene: TRBJ1-1
CDR3nt: TGTGCCAGCAGCTGGGGCCCAGGTAATATGAACACTGAAGCTTTCTTT
CDR3aa: CASSWGPGNMNTEAFF

d_gene: -
abundance: -
v_gene: TRBV10-2
j_gene: TRBJ2-2
CDR3nt: TGCGCCAGCAGTGAGACCCGGGGGAACACCGGGGAGCTGTTTTTT
CDR3aa: CASSETRGNTGELFF

d_gene: TRBD1
abundance: -
v_gene: TRBV6-5
j_gene: TRBJ1-5
CDR3nt: TGTGCCAGCAGTTACGACAGGGGGAATCAGCCCCAGCATTTT
CDR3aa: CASSYDRGNQPQHF

d_gene: TRBD1
abundance: -
v_gene: TRBV11-1
j_gene: TRBJ2-7
CDR3nt: TGTGCCAGCAGCACAGGGGGCTCCTACGAGCAGTACTTC
CDR3aa: CASSTGGSYEQYF

d_gene: TRBD1
abundance: -
v_gene: TRBV5-1
j_gene: TRBJ2-2
CDR3nt: TGCGCCAGCAGCCAAGACAGGGGGCAGAGCGGGGAGCTGTTTTTT
CDR3aa: CASSQDRGQSGELFF

d_gene: TRBD1
abundance: -
v_gene: TRBV6-5
j_gene: TRBJ2-7
CDR3nt: TGTGCCAGCAGACGGGGGACAGGGGGCTCCTACGAGCAGTACTTC
CDR3aa: CASRRGTGGSYEQYF

d_gene: TRBD1
abundance: few
v_gene: TRBV14
j_gene: TRBJ1-2
CDR3nt: TGTGCCAGCAGCCATGACAGGGCTGGCTACACCTTC
CDR3aa: CASSHDRAGYTF

d_gene: -
abundance: once
v_gene: TRBV6-5
j_gene: TRBJ1-4
CDR3nt: TGTGCCAGCAGTGAGACAGTTAATGAAAAGCTGTTTTTT
CDR3aa: CASSETVNEKLFF

d_gene: -
abundance: -
v_gene: TRBV18
j_gene: TRBJ1-1
CDR3nt: TGTGCCAGCTCACCCCAGGGCGGTAATGAAGCTTTCTTT
CDR3aa: CASSPQGGNEAFF